These 16 T cell receptor beta chains came from one sample sequenced in a study of T cell clones after liver transplantation. Here immunoSEQ multiplex PCR was the method, and the copy in TCRdb shows in-frame clones only, minus some. This table has 45,000 to 60,000 clones, around 84% appearing once. The starting material was CD4+ T cells from blood, obtained before liver transplant. All receptors derive from a human donor who received a liver transplant.

This clone came up a few times. The chain has TRBV28 and TRBJ2-3; D might be TRBD2 (6 bases). Trimming removed 5 bases at V and 0 bases at J, with 12 bases between. Looked up from germline, CDR1 is MDHEN and CDR2 is SYDVKM. CDR3 size: 15 residues. The CDR3 is CASSPSGPSTDTQYF. The CDR3 coding sequence is TGTGCCAGCAGTCCGAGCGGGCCCAGCACAGATACGCAGTATTTT.

V usage is TRBV5-1 and J usage is TRBJ1-4; no firm D call. This CDR3 is 16 amino acids long. Trimming took off 2 bases at V and 4 bases at J, with 15 bases between the two ends. The V gene's germline CDR1 is SGHRS and CDR2 YFSETQ. Here the CDR3 DNA reads TGCGCCAGCAGCTTATCGCGGGGTTTACTTAATGAAAAACTGTTTTTT. Translation: CASSLSRGLLNEKLFF.

This clone was recorded once. This sequence joins TRBV4-1 and TRBJ2-3, with D possibly TRBD2 on 6 matching bases. V lost 3 bases and J lost 6, with 10 bases in between. The V gene's germline CDR1 is MGHRA and CDR2 YSYEKL. This CDR3 region has 13 residues. This CDR3 is CASSQVGSDTQYF. The CDR3 DNA reads TGCGCCAGCAGCCAGGTCGGGAGCGATACGCAGTATTTT.

V and J are TRBV7-3 and TRBJ1-4, with a possible D match to TRBD1 (5 bases). The V end lost 2 bases, the J end lost 7 bases, and 20 bases lay between the germline ends. The CDR3 spans 17 residues. The germline gives CDR1 SGHTA, CDR2 FQGTGA. The CDR3 loop is CASSLHMRGRVREKLFF. CDR3 DNA sequence: TGTGCCAGCAGCTTACATATGAGGGGACGGGTGCGTGAAAAACTGTTTTTT.

The J gene is TRBJ2-1, the V gene TRBV23-1, with 7 nucleotides matching TRBD1. TRBV23-1 is marked as an open reading frame, function uncertain. Trimming at V came to 4 bases and at J to 6 bases, leaving 9 bases not matched to a gene. The CDR3 loop spans 15 amino acids. The CDR3, as DNA: TGCGCCAGCAGTCGACCGGGACAGTGGTTCAATGAGCAGTTCTTC. Translating gives CASSRPGQWFNEQFF.

V is TRBV19 and J is TRBJ1-1, with D maybe TRBD1 (5 bases). This CDR3 has 15 amino acids. Germline CDR1 reads LNHDA; CDR2 reads SQIVND (reference sequence). V lost 2 bases and J 5 bases, leaving 15 bases between the germline ends. Here the CDR3 reads CASSISGRAGTEAFF. CDR3 bases: TGTGCCAGTAGTATAAGTGGCAGGGCGGGAACTGAAGCTTTCTTT.

V and J are TRBV7-9 and TRBJ2-1; 8 bases match TRBD2. With 5 bases clipped from V and 7 bases from J, the junction kept 10 bases outside the gene matches. Germline-derived CDR1 and CDR2 are SEHNR and FQNEAQ (reference sequence). The CDR3 is made up of 15 amino acids. The CDR3 bases are TGTGCCAGCAGCCGTAGCGGGGCCTCAGGGAATGAGCAGTTCTTC. It codes for CASSRSGASGNEQFF.

This sequence joins TRBV2 and TRBJ2-7; a weak D match, TRBD1 (5 bases). Germline CDR1 SNHLY, CDR2 FYNNEI. This CDR3 is 15 amino acids long. Trimming shortened V by 3 bases and J by 2 bases, and 14 bases separated the two germline ends. This chain's CDR3 is CASSERTLAPYEQYF. The CDR3, as DNA: TGTGCCAGCAGTGAGAGGACACTCGCACCCTACGAGCAGTACTTC.

In DNA form, the CDR3 reads TGTGCCATCGGAGGGACAGGAGGTGATCAGCCCCAGCATTTT. It specifies CAIGGTGGDQPQHF. V is TRBV10-3 and J is TRBJ1-5; TRBD1 agrees at 8 bases. This CDR3 region has 14 residues. V shed 8 bases and J 5 bases; nucleotides not matched to a gene: 8. Germline lookup yields CDR1 ENHRY and CDR2 SYGVKD.

The chain links TRBV7-3 to TRBJ1-1; 7 bases align to TRBD1. Germline V gives CDR1 SGHTA, CDR2 FQGTGA. The CDR3 spans 16 residues. After removal of 6 bases from V and 0 bases from J, the junction contained 10 bases not matched to a gene. In DNA form, the CDR3 reads TGTGCCAGCAGACCCTTGGAAGGGGGCCTGAACACTGAAGCTTTCTTT. Translated: CASRPLEGGLNTEAFF.

The rearrangement joins TRBV11-1 to TRBJ2-1, with 10 nucleotides matching TRBD1. V gave up 8 bases and J gave up 6 bases; unmatched junction bases: 13. The CDR3 has 16 residues. CDR1 and CDR2 from the germline V gene are SGHAT and FQDESV (reference sequence). CDR3 sequence: CASRSIGTGDRNEQFF. CDR3 in DNA: TGTGCCAGCCGCTCGATTGGGACAGGGGACCGCAATGAGCAGTTCTTC.

This chain connects TRBV9 to TRBJ2-1, with TRBD1 matching 7 bases. V trimming: 1 base; J trimming: 2 bases; junction bases outside the gene matches: 3. The germline V gene encodes CDR1 SGDLS and CDR2 YYNGEE. The CDR3 consists of 15 residues. The CDR3 reads CASSVRDSPYNEQFF. Written as DNA, the CDR3 is TGTGCCAGCAGCGTAAGGGACAGCCCCTACAATGAGCAGTTCTTC.

The gene calls are TRBV18 and TRBJ1-2, with TRBD1 identical over 9 bases. The J segment lost 8 bases and the V segment lost 5 bases, leaving 3 bases of the junction unmatched. Germline lookup yields CDR1 KGHSH and CDR2 LQKENI. The CDR3 is 12 residues long. CDR3: CASSGQGLGYTF. The CDR3 coding sequence is TGTGCCAGCTCAGGACAGGGGCTGGGCTACACCTTC. The whole variable domain, remainder taken from reference TRBV18 and TRBJ1-2, is NAGVMQNPRHLVRRRGQEARLRCSPMKGHSHVYWYRQLPEEGLKFMVYLQKENIIDESGMPKERFSAEFPKEGPSILRIQQVVRGDSAAYFCASSGQGLGYTFGSGTRLTVV.

This clone is a singleton in its sample. This chain connects TRBV28 to TRBJ1-3; a weak D match, TRBD1 (5 bases). The germline V gene encodes CDR1 MDHEN and CDR2 SYDVKM. Trimming took off 3 bases at V and 5 bases at J, with 14 bases between the two ends. CDR3 length: 15 residues. CDR3 sequence: CASSLRGHLRNTIYF. DNA of the CDR3: TGTGCCAGCAGTTTGCGGGGCCACTTACGAAACACCATATATTTT. Combining the CDR3 with reference TRBV28 and TRBJ1-3 gives the whole variable domain DVKVTQSSRYLVKRTGEKVFLECVQDMDHENMFWYRQDPGLGLRLIYFSYDVKMKEKGDIPEGYSVSREKKERFSLILESASTNQTSMYLCASSLRGHLRNTIYFGEGSWLTVV.

V gene TRBV5-6 combines with J gene TRBJ1-1, with a tentative D call TRBD1 (5 bases). The V gene's germline CDR1 is SGHDT and CDR2 YYEEEE. The CDR3 is 14 residues long. Trimming took off 4 bases at V and 3 bases at J, with 13 bases between the two ends. The CDR3 DNA follows: TGTGCCAGCAGCCGTTCAGGGAGATACACTGAAGCTTTCTTT. It is translated as CASSRSGRYTEAFF.

This chain connects TRBV28 to TRBJ1-1; 7 bases line up with TRBD1. CDR1 and CDR2 (germline): MDHEN, SYDVKM. The CDR3 contains 13 residues. J lost 5 bases, V lost 5 bases, and 5 bases had no gene match. The CDR3 sequence is CASSPWTGTEAFF. CDR3 sequence (DNA): TGTGCCAGCAGTCCATGGACAGGAACTGAAGCTTTCTTT.